A single sample is the source of the 7 T cell receptor beta chains below, sequenced in a study of cytomegalovirus exposure and HLA in healthy donors. Primers included in the PCR were 60 Vbeta and 13 Jbeta primers. Repertoires were generated with immunoSEQ multiplex PCR, while TCRdb's copy carries only in-frame clones and drops some. The sample includes 130,000 or so clones, around 72% seen only once; the top ten take approximately 4%. The specimen sequenced was PBMCs. All receptors derive from a man in his fifties or sixties in good health and CMV-seropositive.

This clone was seen a single time. V usage is TRBV6-6 and J usage is TRBJ2-2, with 10 bases lining up with TRBD2. The CDR3 has 16 amino acids. CDR1 and CDR2 from the germline V gene are MNHNY and SVGAGI (reference sequence). Germline trimming cut 4 bases from V and 6 bases from J; bases unmatched to any gene: 8. CDR3 amino acids: CASSFNLAGGSGELFF. In DNA form, the CDR3 reads TGTGCCAGCAGTTTCAACTTAGCGGGGGGCTCCGGGGAGCTGTTTTTT.

The V gene is TRBV25-1, the J gene TRBJ1-2, with D uncertain. The ends were cut back, 5 bases at V and 7 bases at J, with 17 bases in the middle. Germline CDR1 reads MGHDK; CDR2 reads SYGVNS. The length of the CDR3 is 14 residues. The DNA for the CDR3 is TGTGCCAGCAGTCCGGAGCATCCCGGCCGTGGCTACACCTTC. Protein sequence: CASSPEHPGRGYTF.

V is TRBV4-3 and J is TRBJ2-1, with 9 bases that match TRBD2. Germline V gene lookup returns CDR1 LGHNA and CDR2 YSLEER. CDR3 length: 13 amino acids. V gave up 3 bases and J gave up 10 bases; unmatched junction bases: 4. The CDR3 loop reads CASSQTSGREQFF. CDR3 DNA sequence: TGCGCCAGCAGCCAGACTAGCGGCCGCGAGCAGTTCTTC.

V is TRBV6-6 and J is TRBJ1-2, with a weak D call TRBD1 (5 bases). The V end was cut by 7 bases, the J end by 2 bases, with 11 bases between. This CDR3 has 13 amino acids. Per the germline V gene, CDR1 is MNHNY and CDR2 is SVGAGI (reference sequence). The CDR3 is CASKSRVNYGYTF. Here the CDR3 DNA reads TGTGCCAGCAAAAGCAGGGTGAACTATGGCTACACCTTC.

The chain combines TRBV11-2 with TRBJ2-7; 9 bases are a match to TRBD1. V lost 5 bases and J lost 6; bases outside the gene matches: 5. The germline V gene encodes CDR1 SGHAT and CDR2 FQNNGV. This CDR3 comprises 13 residues. CDR3 region: CASSRTGDGEQYF. The CDR3 DNA reads as TGTGCCAGCAGCAGGACAGGGGACGGCGAGCAGTACTTC.

The gene calls are TRBV2 and TRBJ2-7, with 8 nucleotides matching TRBD1. Trimming cost V 5 bases and J 0 bases; bases outside gene matches: 6. CDR1 and CDR2 (germline): SNHLY, FYNNEI. This CDR3 region has 15 residues. The CDR3 DNA reads TGTGCCAGCAGTTTCGGACAGGGTGGCTCCTACGAGCAGTACTTC. Its protein is CASSFGQGGSYEQYF.

The V gene is TRBV7-3, the J gene TRBJ1-1; unclear D gene. The CDR3 contains 16 residues. The V and J ends lost 5 bases and 0 bases respectively, with 16 bases between them. CDR1 SGHTA and CDR2 FQGTGA come from the germline V gene. The CDR3 bases are TGTGCCAGCAGCCCAAACAGCCGGACTCTGAACACTGAAGCTTTCTTT. This translates into CASSPNSRTLNTEAFF.